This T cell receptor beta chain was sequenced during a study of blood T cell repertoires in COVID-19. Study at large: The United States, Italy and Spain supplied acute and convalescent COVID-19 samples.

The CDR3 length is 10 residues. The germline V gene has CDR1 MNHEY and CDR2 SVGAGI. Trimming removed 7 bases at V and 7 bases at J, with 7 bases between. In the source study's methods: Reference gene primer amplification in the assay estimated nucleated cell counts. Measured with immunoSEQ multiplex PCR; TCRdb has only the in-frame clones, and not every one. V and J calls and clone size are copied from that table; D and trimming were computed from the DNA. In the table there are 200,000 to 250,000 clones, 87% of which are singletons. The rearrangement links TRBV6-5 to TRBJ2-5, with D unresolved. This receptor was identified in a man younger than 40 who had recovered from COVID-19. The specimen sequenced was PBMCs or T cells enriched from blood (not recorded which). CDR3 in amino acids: CASMSGTQYF. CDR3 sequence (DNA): TGTGCCAGCATGAGTGGGACCCAGTACTTC.